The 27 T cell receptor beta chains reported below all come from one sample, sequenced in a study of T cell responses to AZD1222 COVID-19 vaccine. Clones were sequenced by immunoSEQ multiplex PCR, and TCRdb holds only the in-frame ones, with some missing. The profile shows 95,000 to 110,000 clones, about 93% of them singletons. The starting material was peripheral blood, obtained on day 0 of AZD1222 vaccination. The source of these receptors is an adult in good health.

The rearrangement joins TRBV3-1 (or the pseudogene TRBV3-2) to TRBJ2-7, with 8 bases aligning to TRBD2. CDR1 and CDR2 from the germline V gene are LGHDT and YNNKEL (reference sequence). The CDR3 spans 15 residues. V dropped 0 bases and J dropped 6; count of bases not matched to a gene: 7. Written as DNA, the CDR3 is TGTGCCAGCAGCCAAGACCCAGCGGGAGAGGGCGAGCAGTACTTC. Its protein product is CASSQDPAGEGEQYF.

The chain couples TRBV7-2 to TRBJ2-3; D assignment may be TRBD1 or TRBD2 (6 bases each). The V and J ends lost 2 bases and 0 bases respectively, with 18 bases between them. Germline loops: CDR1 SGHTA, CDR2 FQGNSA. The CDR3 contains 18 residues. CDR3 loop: CASSLTGAPQGSTDTQYF. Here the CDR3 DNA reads TGTGCCAGCAGCTTAACGGGAGCTCCTCAGGGGAGCACAGATACGCAGTATTTT.

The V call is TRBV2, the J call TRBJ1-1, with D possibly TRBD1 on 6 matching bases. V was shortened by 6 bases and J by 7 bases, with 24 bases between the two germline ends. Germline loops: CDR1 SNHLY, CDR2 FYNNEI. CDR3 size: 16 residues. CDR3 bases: TGTGCCAGCAGCGAGCTAGGGGCGCAGATAGGGGGTGAAGCTTTCTTT. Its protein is CASSELGAQIGGEAFF.

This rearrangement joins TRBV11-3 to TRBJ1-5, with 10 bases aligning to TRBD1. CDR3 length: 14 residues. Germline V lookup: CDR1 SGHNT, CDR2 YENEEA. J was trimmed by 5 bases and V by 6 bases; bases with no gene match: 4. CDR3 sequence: CASSHGQGDQPQHF. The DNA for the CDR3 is TGTGCCAGCAGTCACGGACAGGGGGATCAGCCCCAGCATTTT. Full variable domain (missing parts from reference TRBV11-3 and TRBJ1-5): EAGVVQSPRYKIIEKKQPVAFWCNPISGHNTLYWYLQNLGQGPELLIRYENEEAVDDSQLPKDRFSAERLKGVDSTLKIQPAELGDSAVYLCASSHGQGDQPQHFGDGTRLSIL.

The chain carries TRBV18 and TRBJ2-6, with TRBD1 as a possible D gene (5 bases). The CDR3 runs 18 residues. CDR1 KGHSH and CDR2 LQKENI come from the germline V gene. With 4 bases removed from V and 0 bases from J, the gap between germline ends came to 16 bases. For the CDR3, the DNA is TGTGCCAGCTCACTCAGCAGGGAACCCAGCTCTGGGGCCAACGTCCTGACTTTC. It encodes CASSLSREPSSGANVLTF.

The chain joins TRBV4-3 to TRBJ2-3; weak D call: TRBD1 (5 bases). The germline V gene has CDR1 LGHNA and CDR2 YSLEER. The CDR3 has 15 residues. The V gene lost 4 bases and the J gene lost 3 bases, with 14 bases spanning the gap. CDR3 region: CASSPHRGWTDTQYF. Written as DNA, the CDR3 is TGCGCCAGCAGCCCGCATAGGGGCTGGACAGATACGCAGTATTTT.

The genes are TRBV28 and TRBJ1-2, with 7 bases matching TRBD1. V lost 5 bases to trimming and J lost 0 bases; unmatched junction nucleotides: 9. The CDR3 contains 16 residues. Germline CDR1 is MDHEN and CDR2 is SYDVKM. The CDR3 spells CASSPIGQAANYGYTF. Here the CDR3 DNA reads TGTGCCAGCAGTCCCATAGGACAGGCAGCTAACTATGGCTACACCTTC.

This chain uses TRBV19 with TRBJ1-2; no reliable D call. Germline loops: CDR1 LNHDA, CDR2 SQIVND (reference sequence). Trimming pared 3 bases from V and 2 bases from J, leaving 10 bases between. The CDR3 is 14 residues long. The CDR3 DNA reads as TGTGCCAGTAGTATGACGGGGATAAACTATGGCTACACCTTC. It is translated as CASSMTGINYGYTF.

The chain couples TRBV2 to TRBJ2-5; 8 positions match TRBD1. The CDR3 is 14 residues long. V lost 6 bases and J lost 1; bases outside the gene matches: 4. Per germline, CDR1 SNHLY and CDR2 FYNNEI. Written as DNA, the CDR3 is TGTGCCAGCAGGTCCGGGACAGGCCAAGAGACCCAGTACTTC. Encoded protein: CASRSGTGQETQYF.

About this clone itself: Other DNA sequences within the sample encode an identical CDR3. CDR3 protein: CASSDSSYEQYF. The CDR3 coding sequence is TGTGCCAGCTCTGATAGCTCCTACGAGCAGTACTTC. J is TRBJ2-7 and V is TRBV19; D is unresolved. CDR1 and CDR2 (germline): LNHDA, SQIVND (reference sequence). V dropped 9 bases and J dropped 0 bases, with 9 bases sitting between them. CDR3 length equals 12 residues.

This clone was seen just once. The CDR3 loop is CASSLGREDSTDTQYF. Written as DNA, the CDR3 is TGTGCCAGCAGCCTAGGGCGGGAGGACAGCACAGATACGCAGTATTTT. The V and J genes are TRBV9 and TRBJ2-3; 8 nucleotides agree with TRBD2. CDR3 length: 16 amino acids. V gave up 4 bases and J gave up 0 bases; unmatched junction bases: 7. Germline V gene data show CDR1 as SGDLS and CDR2 as YYNGEE. The full variable domain, rest sourced from reference TRBV9 and TRBJ2-3, is DSGVTQTPKHLITATGQRVTLRCSPRSGDLSVYWYQQSLDQGLQFLIQYYNGEERAKGNILERFSAQQFPDLHSELNLSSLELGDSALYFCASSLGREDSTDTQYFGPGTRLTVL.

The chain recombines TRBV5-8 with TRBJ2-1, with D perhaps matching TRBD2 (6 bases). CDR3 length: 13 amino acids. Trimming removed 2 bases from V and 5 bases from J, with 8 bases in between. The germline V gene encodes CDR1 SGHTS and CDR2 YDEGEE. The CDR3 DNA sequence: TGTGCCAGCAGCTTCAGCGGGCACAATGAGCAGTTCTTC. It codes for CASSFSGHNEQFF.

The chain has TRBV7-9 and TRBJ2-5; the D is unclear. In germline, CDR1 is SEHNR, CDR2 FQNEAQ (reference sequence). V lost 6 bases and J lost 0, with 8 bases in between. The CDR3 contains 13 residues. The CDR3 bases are TGTGCCAGCAGACCTGACTACCAAGAGACCCAGTACTTC. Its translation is CASRPDYQETQYF.

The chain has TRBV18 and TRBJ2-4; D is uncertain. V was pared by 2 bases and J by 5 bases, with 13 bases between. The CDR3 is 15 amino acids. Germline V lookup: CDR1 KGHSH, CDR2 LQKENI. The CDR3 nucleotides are TGTGCCAGCTCACCAGGGGTGACAAGGGAAAACATTCAGTACTTC. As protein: CASSPGVTRENIQYF.

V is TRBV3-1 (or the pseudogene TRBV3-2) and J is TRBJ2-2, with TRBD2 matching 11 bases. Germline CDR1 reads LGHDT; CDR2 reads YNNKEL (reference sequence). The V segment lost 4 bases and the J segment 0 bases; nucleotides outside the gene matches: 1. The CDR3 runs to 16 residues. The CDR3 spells CASSPLAGANTGELFF. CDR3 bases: TGTGCCAGCAGCCCACTAGCGGGGGCGAACACCGGGGAGCTGTTTTTT.

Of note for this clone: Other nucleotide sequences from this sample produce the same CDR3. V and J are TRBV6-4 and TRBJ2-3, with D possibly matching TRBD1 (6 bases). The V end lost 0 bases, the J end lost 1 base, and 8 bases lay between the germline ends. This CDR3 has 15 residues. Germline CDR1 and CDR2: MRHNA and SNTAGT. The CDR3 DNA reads TGTGCCAGCAGTGACTCGCCAGGGGGCACAGATACGCAGTATTTT. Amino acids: CASSDSPGGTDTQYF.

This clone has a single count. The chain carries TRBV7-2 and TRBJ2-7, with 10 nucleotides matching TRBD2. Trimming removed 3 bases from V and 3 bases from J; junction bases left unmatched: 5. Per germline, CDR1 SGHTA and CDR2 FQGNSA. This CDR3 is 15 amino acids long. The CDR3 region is CASSFLAGVDYEQYF. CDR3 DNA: TGTGCCAGCAGCTTTCTAGCGGGAGTAGACTACGAGCAGTACTTC.

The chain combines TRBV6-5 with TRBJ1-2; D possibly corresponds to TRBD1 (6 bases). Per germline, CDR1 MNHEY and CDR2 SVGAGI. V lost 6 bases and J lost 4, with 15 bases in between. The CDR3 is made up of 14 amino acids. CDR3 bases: TGTGCCAGCAGGGAGAACAGGGCCACCTATGGCTACACCTTC. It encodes CASRENRATYGYTF.

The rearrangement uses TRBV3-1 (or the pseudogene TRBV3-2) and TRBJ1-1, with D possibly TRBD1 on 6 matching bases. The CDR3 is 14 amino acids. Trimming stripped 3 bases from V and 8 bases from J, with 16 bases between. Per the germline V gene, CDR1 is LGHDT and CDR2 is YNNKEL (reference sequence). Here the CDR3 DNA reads TGTGCCAGCAGCCATCAACAGGGTGTTGGAGAAGCTTTCTTT. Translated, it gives CASSHQQGVGEAFF.

The CDR3 nucleotides are TGCGCCAGCAGCTTGGTTCCAAGCTACGAGCAGTACTTC. It codes for CASSLVPSYEQYF. The rearrangement links TRBV5-1 to TRBJ2-7; D is ambiguous. The CDR3 consists of 13 residues. V lost 0 bases and J 3 bases, leaving 7 bases between the germline ends. Germline V gives CDR1 SGHRS, CDR2 YFSETQ.

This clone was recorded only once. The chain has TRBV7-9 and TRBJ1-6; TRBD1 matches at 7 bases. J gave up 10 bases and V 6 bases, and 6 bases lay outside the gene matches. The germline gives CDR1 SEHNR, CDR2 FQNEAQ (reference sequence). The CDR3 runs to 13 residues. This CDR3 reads CASSYRGESPLHF. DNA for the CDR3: TGTGCCAGCAGTTACAGGGGTGAATCACCCCTCCACTTT.

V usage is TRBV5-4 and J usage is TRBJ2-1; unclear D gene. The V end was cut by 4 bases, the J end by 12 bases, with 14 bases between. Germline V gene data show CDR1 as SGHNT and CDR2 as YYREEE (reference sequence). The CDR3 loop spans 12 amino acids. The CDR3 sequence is CASSIDQMGQFF. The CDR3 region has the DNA TGTGCCAGCAGCATAGACCAGATGGGGCAGTTCTTC.

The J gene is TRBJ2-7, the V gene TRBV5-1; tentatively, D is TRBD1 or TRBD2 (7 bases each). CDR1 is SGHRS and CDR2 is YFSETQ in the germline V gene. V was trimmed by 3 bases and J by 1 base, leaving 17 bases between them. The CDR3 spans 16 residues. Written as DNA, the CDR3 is TGCGCCAGCAGCTCGCGGGAGACAGGGCTTTCCTACGAGCAGTACTTC. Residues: CASSSRETGLSYEQYF.

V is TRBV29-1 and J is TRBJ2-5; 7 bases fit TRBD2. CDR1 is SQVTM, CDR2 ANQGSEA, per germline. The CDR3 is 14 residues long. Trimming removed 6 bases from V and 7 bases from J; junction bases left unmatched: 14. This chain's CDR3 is CSVDMGGSLVTQYF. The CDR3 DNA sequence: TGCAGCGTAGACATGGGCGGGAGTTTGGTGACCCAGTACTTC.

DNA for the CDR3: TGTGCCAGCAGATCGGGAATAACCTACGAGCAGTACTTC. It translates to CASRSGITYEQYF. The rearrangement links TRBV3-1 (or the pseudogene TRBV3-2) to TRBJ2-7; possible D gene TRBD2, 5 bases. There are 13 residues in the CDR3. Germline CDR1 is LGHDT and CDR2 is YNNKEL (reference sequence). V lost 6 bases and J lost 2, with 11 bases in between.

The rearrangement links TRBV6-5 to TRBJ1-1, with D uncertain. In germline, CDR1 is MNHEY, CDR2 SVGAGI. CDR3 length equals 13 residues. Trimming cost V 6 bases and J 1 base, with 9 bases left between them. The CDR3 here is CASSVTQNTEAFF. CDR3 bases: TGTGCCAGCAGCGTCACCCAGAACACTGAAGCTTTCTTT.

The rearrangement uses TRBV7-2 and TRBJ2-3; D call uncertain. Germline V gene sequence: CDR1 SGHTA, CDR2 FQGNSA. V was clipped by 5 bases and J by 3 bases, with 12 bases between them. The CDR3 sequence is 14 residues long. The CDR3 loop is CASSPTMVTDTQYF. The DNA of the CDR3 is TGTGCCAGCAGCCCGACCATGGTGACAGATACGCAGTATTTT. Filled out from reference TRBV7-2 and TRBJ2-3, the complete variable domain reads GAGVSQSPSNKVTEKGKDVELRCDPISGHTALYWYRQSLGQGLEFLIYFQGNSAPDKSGLPSDRFSAERTGGSVSTLTIQRTQQEDSAVYLCASSPTMVTDTQYFGPGTRLTVL.